This entry concerns a single T cell receptor (beta chain). The data derive from a study of blood T cell repertoires in COVID-19. Across the whole study: Italy, Spain and the United States were the sources of the convalescent and acute COVID-19 samples. Sample material is recorded as cDNA or gDNA derived from T cells, B-cell-depleted T cells, or PBMCs.

Per the original methods: Reference gene primer amplification in the assay estimated nucleated cell counts. The data were produced by immunoSEQ multiplex PCR, yet TCRdb's version contains in-frame clones alone and is incomplete. The DNA gave D and trimming, while V, J and clone size come from that table. Of 150,000 to 180,000 clones in the sample, 80% to 90% are singletons; the top ten hold 15%. The sequencing input was peripheral blood. This clonotype was obtained from a woman aged 40 to 49 with acute or convalescent COVID-19.

CDR3 nucleotides: TGTGCCAGCTCACTAGCGGTCCATTCCTACAATGAGCAGTTCTTC. Encoded protein: CASSLAVHSYNEQFF. The chain carries TRBV18 and TRBJ2-1; the D gene is possibly TRBD2 (6 bases). Deletions cut 4 bases from V and 1 base from J, with 11 bases between. The germline CDR1 and CDR2 sequences are KGHSH and LQKENI. This CDR3 has 15 residues.